This TCR beta chain was sequenced during a study of blood T cell repertoires in COVID-19. Background on the study: Researchers got acute and convalescent COVID-19 samples from the United States, Italy and Spain.

Per germline, CDR1 MGHRA and CDR2 YSYEKL. V lost 4 bases to trimming and J lost 0 bases, with 10 bases between them. The CDR3 is made up of 15 amino acids. In this sample, this clone turned up many times. Sequenced by immunoSEQ multiplex PCR; TCRdb stores in-frame clones only, minus some. The profile shows some 120,000 clones, under 95% of them singletons. This sequence joins TRBV4-1 and TRBJ2-1, with D hard to call. Sequences were obtained from peripheral blood. This TCR was sampled from a man aged 55 to 69 with COVID-19, enrolled during active disease. This CDR3 reads CASSLSLSSYNEQFF. In DNA form, the CDR3 reads TGCGCCAGCAGCCTTAGTCTGAGCTCCTACAATGAGCAGTTCTTC.